This T cell receptor beta chain was sequenced for a study of blood T cell repertoires in COVID-19. On the study more broadly: COVID-19 samples collected from the United States, Italy and Spain covered acute and convalescent phases. The analysed material was cDNA or gDNA that came from T cells, B-cell-depleted T cells, or PBMCs.

The ends were cut back, 4 bases at V and 2 bases at J, with 13 bases in the middle. Germline V gene sequence: CDR1 KGHDR, CDR2 SFDVKD. The CDR3 sequence is 16 residues long. Under the authors' procedure: Estimation of nucleated cell counts relied on the amplification of reference gene primers. The repertoire was sequenced with immunoSEQ multiplex PCR; TCRdb's copy has only in-frame clones and lacks some. Clone size and the V and J calls come from that table; the DNA yielded D and trimming. The table lists approximately 110,000 clones, approximately 90% of them singletons. Seattle patients were enrolled while actively infected and followed longitudinally.

The sample was peripheral blood. The rearrangement links TRBV24-1 to TRBJ2-2; perhaps TRBD1 as D (6 bases). This TCR derives from a man in his fifties with COVID-19, enrolled during active disease. CDR3 DNA: TGTGCCACCAGTGACCCCGGACAGCGAAACACCGGGGAGCTGTTTTTT. It codes for CATSDPGQRNTGELFF.